The 7 T cell receptor beta chains below were found in one sample sequenced in a study of blood T cell repertoires in COVID-19. The table came from immunoSEQ multiplex PCR; TCRdb's copy has only in-frame clones and leaves some out. The sample has 200,000 to 300,000 clones, 87% seen once. Sequenced material: peripheral blood. The source is a woman between 45 and 65 years old with acute or convalescent COVID-19.

The chain links TRBV19 to TRBJ1-2, with 10 bases that match TRBD1. The germline CDR1 and CDR2 sequences are LNHDA and SQIVND (reference sequence). The CDR3 sequence is 16 residues long. The V gene end was trimmed by 0 bases and the J gene end by 7 bases; junction bases not matched to a gene: 8. CDR3 loop: CASSIETGQGMLGYTF. Written as DNA, the CDR3 is TGTGCCAGTAGTATAGAGACGGGACAGGGGATGCTTGGCTACACCTTC.

This sequence joins TRBV27 and TRBJ2-1; D is possibly TRBD2 (6 bases). The germline gives CDR1 MNHEY, CDR2 SMNVEV (reference sequence). Trimming took 1 base from V and 0 from J, leaving 10 bases between them. The CDR3 has 16 amino acids. As DNA, the CDR3 is TGTGCCAGCAGTTTATTCGGGCGGGGCTCCTACAATGAGCAGTTCTTC. It is translated as CASSLFGRGSYNEQFF.

V and J are TRBV12-3 or TRBV12-4 and TRBJ1-2, with a possible D match to TRBD1 (5 bases). The CDR3 totals 13 residues. The V gene lost 3 bases and the J gene lost 7 bases, with 12 bases spanning the gap. Here the CDR3 DNA reads TGTGCCAGCAGTTTCATGTCCGGGGGTGGCTACACCTTC. It specifies CASSFMSGGGYTF.

This sequence joins TRBV28 and TRBJ1-4, with 8 bases fitting TRBD1. Unmatched junction bases numbered 8, after V lost 3 bases and J lost 8 bases. The CDR3 is 15 amino acids. Germline CDR1 reads MDHEN; CDR2 reads SYDVKM. The CDR3 here is CASSFQGAGGEKLFF. The CDR3 DNA reads as TGTGCCAGCAGTTTCCAGGGGGCAGGAGGAGAAAAACTGTTTTTT.

This chain uses TRBV10-1 with TRBJ1-2; TRBD1 matches at 7 bases. The CDR3 has 15 amino acids. Germline trimming cut 8 bases from V and 4 bases from J; bases unmatched to any gene: 13. CDR1 is WNHNN and CDR2 is SYGVQD in the germline V gene (reference sequence). CDR3 protein: CASRRWDRRFYGYTF. The DNA for the CDR3 is TGCGCCAGCCGCCGCTGGGACAGAAGATTCTATGGCTACACCTTC.

V is TRBV27 and J is TRBJ2-1; 7 bases are a match to TRBD1. CDR3 length: 15 amino acids. The trim removed 1 base at V and 6 bases at J, leaving 6 bases unmatched. In germline, CDR1 is MNHEY, CDR2 SMNVEV (reference sequence). CDR3 in amino acids: CASSLYRGEINEQFF. For the CDR3, the DNA is TGTGCCAGCAGTTTATACAGGGGTGAGATCAATGAGCAGTTCTTC.

This chain links TRBV28 with TRBJ2-7; 8 nucleotides match TRBD2. The CDR3 totals 15 residues. The V and J ends lost 6 bases and 6 bases, in that order; junction bases with no gene match: 13. From germline, CDR1 is MDHEN and CDR2 SYDVKM. CDR3 DNA sequence: TGTGCCAGCAGCTATGCGGGGGGAGGGTCGGGCGAGCAGTACTTC. It encodes CASSYAGGGSGEQYF.